Below are 4 T cell receptor beta chains sequenced from a single sample in a study of cytomegalovirus exposure and HLA in healthy donors. Amplification used 60 Vbeta primers and 13 Jbeta primers. The assay was immunoSEQ multiplex PCR, and TCRdb's table has in-frame clones only and misses some. Of about 52,000 clones listed, approximately 52% were seen once; the top ten hold 10% to 15%. The sample taken for sequencing was PBMCs. These receptor sequences come from a human donor in good health.

This clone occurred a few times. The V gene is TRBV5-8, the J gene TRBJ1-1; D may be TRBD1 (5 bases). Germline V gene sequence: CDR1 SGHTS, CDR2 YDEGEE. The CDR3 consists of 16 residues. V shed 0 bases and J shed 4 bases, with 16 bases lying between them. This CDR3 reads CASSLALAGSSTEAFF. The CDR3 nucleotides read TGTGCCAGCAGCTTGGCCCTCGCAGGGTCGAGCACTGAAGCTTTCTTT.

V gene TRBV30 combines with J gene TRBJ2-7; D is ambiguous. CDR3 length: 13 amino acids. Germline CDR1 is GTSNPN and CDR2 is SVGIG (reference sequence). The ends were cut back, 1 base at V and 3 bases at J, with 10 bases in the middle. In DNA form, the CDR3 reads TGTGCCTGGAGTGCGATTCGGTTCTACGAGCAGTACTTC. Protein product: CAWSAIRFYEQYF.

V is TRBV2 and J is TRBJ2-3, with D perhaps TRBD2 (6 bases). Germline CDR1 and CDR2: SNHLY and FYNNEI. V was pared by 4 bases and J by 3 bases, with 14 bases between. The CDR3 is 15 residues long. CDR3 residues: CASSGTGVGTDTQYF. CDR3 bases: TGTGCCAGCAGTGGCACGGGGGTGGGAACAGATACGCAGTATTTT.

This clone was found a few times. The chain recombines TRBV5-1 with TRBJ2-4; D gene unclear. The V end lost 0 bases, the J end lost 6 bases, and 19 bases lay between the germline ends. Germline assignment: CDR1 SGHRS and CDR2 YFSETQ. This CDR3 region has 17 residues. For the CDR3, the DNA is TGCGCCAGCAGCTTGGGGGCAGCCCAACAGCTGGGAAACATTCAGTACTTC. This gives the protein CASSLGAAQQLGNIQYF.